These 12 T cell receptor beta chains came from one sample sequenced in a study of blood T cell repertoires in COVID-19. The assay was immunoSEQ multiplex PCR, and TCRdb's table has in-frame clones only and misses some. The profile covers hundreds of thousands of clones, with 85% to 90% appearing a single time and roughly 1.6% taken by the ten largest. Sequenced material: PBMCs or T cells enriched from blood (not recorded which). The receptors were sampled from a woman in her forties or fifties who had recovered from COVID-19.

This clone has only one observation. J is TRBJ1-5 and V is TRBV2, with D perhaps TRBD1 (6 bases). The CDR3 covers 14 residues. The germline CDR1 and CDR2 sequences are SNHLY and FYNNEI. Trimming stripped 7 bases from V and 4 bases from J, with 14 bases between. In DNA, the CDR3 is TGTGCCAGCAAGGACAGAGTATTAAATCAGCCCCAGCATTTT. It encodes CASKDRVLNQPQHF.

The DNA for the CDR3 is TGCGCCAGCAGTGACTCCAGATACTACAATGAGCAGTTCTTC. Its protein is CASSDSRYYNEQFF. This sequence joins TRBV10-1 and TRBJ2-1; no reliable D call. V dropped 3 bases and J dropped 3 bases, with 9 bases sitting between them. Germline values: CDR1 WNHNN, CDR2 SYGVQD (reference sequence). The CDR3 runs to 14 residues.

This rearrangement joins TRBV15 to TRBJ2-2, with 11 bases lining up with TRBD1. Germline V gene lookup returns CDR1 LNHNV and CDR2 YYDKDF (reference sequence). The V gene end was trimmed by 3 bases and the J gene end by 6 bases; junction bases not matched to a gene: 9. CDR3 length equals 17 residues. The DNA of the CDR3 is TGTGCCACCAGCAGCGATGGGGGACAGGGGGTCGCCGGGGAGCTGTTTTTT. This translates into CATSSDGGQGVAGELFF.

V is TRBV24-1 and J is TRBJ1-1, with D possibly TRBD1 on 6 matching bases. CDR1 KGHDR and CDR2 SFDVKD come from the germline V gene. The CDR3 spans 14 residues. V lost 9 bases, J lost 6 bases, and 19 bases lay in between. This CDR3 is CATQGAAGDAEAFF. CDR3 in DNA: TGTGCCACCCAAGGGGCGGCAGGGGACGCTGAAGCTTTCTTT.

This clone was picked up a small number of times. The V and J genes are TRBV18 and TRBJ1-2; a weak D match, TRBD1 (5 bases). The CDR3 spans 12 residues. Trimming removed 3 bases from V and 4 bases from J, with 6 bases in between. CDR1 is KGHSH, CDR2 LQKENI, per germline. The CDR3 coding sequence is TGTGCCAGCTCACCGGGGGGCTATGGCTACACCTTC. Translating gives CASSPGGYGYTF.

The gene calls are TRBV14 and TRBJ1-2; D not certain. The germline gives CDR1 SGHDN, CDR2 FVKESK. V was trimmed by 6 bases and J by 4 bases, leaving 12 bases between them. The CDR3 extends over 13 amino acids. The CDR3 is CASSYTSLYGYTF. CDR3 coding DNA: TGTGCCAGCAGTTATACAAGTCTCTATGGCTACACCTTC.

This rearrangement joins TRBV5-1 to TRBJ2-7; TRBD1 is a possible D gene (5 bases). V lost 4 bases to trimming and J lost 1 base, with 9 bases between them. Per germline, CDR1 SGHRS and CDR2 YFSETQ. This CDR3 is 13 amino acids long. CDR3 region: CASSVGQSYEQYF. The CDR3 region has the DNA TGCGCCAGCAGCGTGGGGCAGTCCTACGAGCAGTACTTC.

This chain connects TRBV20-1 to TRBJ2-1; D call uncertain. Germline CDR1 and CDR2: DFQATT and SNEGSKA (reference sequence). The CDR3 loop spans 13 amino acids. V lost 3 bases and J 4 bases, leaving 10 bases between the germline ends. CDR3 nucleotides: TGCAGTGCTAGTGCCAGTCAGTACAATGAGCAGTTCTTC. This gives the protein CSASASQYNEQFF.

This chain joins TRBV12-3 or TRBV12-4 and TRBJ2-7; possibly TRBD1 for D (5 bases). The CDR3 consists of 13 residues. The V end lost 4 bases, the J end lost 3 bases, and 10 bases lay between the germline ends. The CDR3 coding sequence is TGTGCCAGCAGTTGGGGCACCTTCTACGAGCAGTACTTC. The encoded protein is CASSWGTFYEQYF.

V gene TRBV27 combines with J gene TRBJ2-2, with a possible D match to TRBD1 (6 bases). The ends were cut back, 3 bases at V and 4 bases at J, with 9 bases in the middle. The CDR3 extends over 14 amino acids. Germline V lookup: CDR1 MNHEY, CDR2 SMNVEV (reference sequence). CDR3 region: CASSLYRATGELFF. The CDR3 DNA follows: TGTGCCAGCAGTTTGTACAGGGCCACCGGGGAGCTGTTTTTT.

The J gene is TRBJ2-1, the V gene TRBV4-1, with a tentative D call TRBD2 (6 bases). V dropped 6 bases and J dropped 2 bases, with 17 bases sitting between them. The germline V gene has CDR1 MGHRA and CDR2 YSYEKL. The length of the CDR3 is 16 residues. The CDR3 loop is CASSPTPSETYNEQFF. In nucleotides, the CDR3 is TGCGCCAGCAGTCCGACCCCTAGCGAGACCTACAATGAGCAGTTCTTC.

The CDR3 protein is CASSPDRSRNGNTIYF. The DNA of the CDR3 is TGTGCCAGCAGCCCTGACAGGAGTAGAAATGGAAACACCATATATTTT. The rearrangement links TRBV6-2 or TRBV6-3 to TRBJ1-3, with D tentatively TRBD1 (6 bases). The CDR3 is 16 amino acids. Germline CDR1 and CDR2: MNHEY and SVGEGT. The V end was cut by 6 bases, the J end by 3 bases, with 18 bases between.